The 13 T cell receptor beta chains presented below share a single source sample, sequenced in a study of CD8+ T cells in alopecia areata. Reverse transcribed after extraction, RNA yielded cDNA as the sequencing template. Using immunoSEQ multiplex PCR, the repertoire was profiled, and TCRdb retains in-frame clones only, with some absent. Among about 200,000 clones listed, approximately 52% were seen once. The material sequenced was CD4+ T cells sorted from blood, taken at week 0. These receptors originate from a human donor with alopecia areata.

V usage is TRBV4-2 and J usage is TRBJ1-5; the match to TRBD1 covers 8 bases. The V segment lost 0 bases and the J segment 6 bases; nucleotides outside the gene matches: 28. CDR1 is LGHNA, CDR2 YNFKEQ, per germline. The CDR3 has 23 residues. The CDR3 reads CASSQDAAGVVGVTGVRSQPQHF. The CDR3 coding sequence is TGTGCCAGCAGCCAAGATGCCGCCGGGGTGGTAGGGGTGACAGGGGTGCGGAGTCAGCCCCAGCATTTT.

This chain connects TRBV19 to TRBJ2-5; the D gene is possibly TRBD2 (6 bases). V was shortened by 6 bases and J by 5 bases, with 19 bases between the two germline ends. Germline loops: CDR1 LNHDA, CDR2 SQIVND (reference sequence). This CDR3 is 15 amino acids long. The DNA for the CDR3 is TGTGCCAGTAGATCGACCCGGCGGGGCTTGGAGACCCAGTACTTC. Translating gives CASRSTRRGLETQYF. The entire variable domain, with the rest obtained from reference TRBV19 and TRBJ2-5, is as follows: DGGITQSPKYLFRKEGQNVTLSCEQNLNHDAMYWYRQDPGQGLRLIYYSQIVNDFQKGDIAEGYSVSREKKESFPLTVTSAQKNPTAFYLCASRSTRRGLETQYFGPGTRLLVL.

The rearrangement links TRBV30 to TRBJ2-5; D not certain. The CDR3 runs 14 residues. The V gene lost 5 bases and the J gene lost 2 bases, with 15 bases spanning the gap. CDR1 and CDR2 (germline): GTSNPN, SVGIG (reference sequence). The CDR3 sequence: CAWGKTLRQETQYF. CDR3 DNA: TGTGCCTGGGGCAAGACACTAAGACAAGAGACCCAGTACTTC.

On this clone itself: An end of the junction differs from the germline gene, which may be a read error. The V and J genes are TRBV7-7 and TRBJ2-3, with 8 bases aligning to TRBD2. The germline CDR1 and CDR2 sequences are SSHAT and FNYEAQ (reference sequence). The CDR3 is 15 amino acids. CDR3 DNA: TGTGCTAGCAGCATCGGGGGGGGAACCACAGATACGCAGTATTTT. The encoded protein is CASSIGGGTTDTQYF.

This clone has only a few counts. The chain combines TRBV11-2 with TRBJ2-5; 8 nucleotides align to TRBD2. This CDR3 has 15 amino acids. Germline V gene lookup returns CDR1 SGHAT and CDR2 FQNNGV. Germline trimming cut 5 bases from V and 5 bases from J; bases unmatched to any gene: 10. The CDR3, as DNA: TGTGCCAGCAGCCCAAGCGGGGGCTATGGGGAGACCCAGTACTTC. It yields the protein CASSPSGGYGETQYF.

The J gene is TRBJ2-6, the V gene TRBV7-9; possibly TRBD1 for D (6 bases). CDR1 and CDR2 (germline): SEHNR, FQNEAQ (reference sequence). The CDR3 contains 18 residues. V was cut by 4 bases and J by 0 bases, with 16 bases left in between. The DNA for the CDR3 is TGTGCCAGCAGCTCCCCAGTGGGGGCGTACTCTGGGGCCAACGTCCTGACTTTC. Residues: CASSSPVGAYSGANVLTF.

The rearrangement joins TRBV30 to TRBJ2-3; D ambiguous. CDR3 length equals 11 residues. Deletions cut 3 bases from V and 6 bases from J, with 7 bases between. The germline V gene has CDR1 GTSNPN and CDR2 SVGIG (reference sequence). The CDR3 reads CAWRGWDTQYF. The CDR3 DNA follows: TGTGCCTGGAGAGGGTGGGATACGCAGTATTTT.

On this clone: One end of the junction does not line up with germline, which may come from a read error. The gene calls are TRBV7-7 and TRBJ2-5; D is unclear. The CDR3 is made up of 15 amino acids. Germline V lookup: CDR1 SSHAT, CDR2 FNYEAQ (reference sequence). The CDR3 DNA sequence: TGTGCTAGCAGCTTAGCCCTAGATGCGAGGGAGACCCAGTACTTC. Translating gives CASSLALDARETQYF.

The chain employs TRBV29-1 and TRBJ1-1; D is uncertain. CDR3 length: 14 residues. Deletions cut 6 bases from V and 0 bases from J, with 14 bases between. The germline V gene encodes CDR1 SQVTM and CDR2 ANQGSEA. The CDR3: CSVRPVLLNTEAFF. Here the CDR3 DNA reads TGCAGCGTGAGGCCGGTCTTGTTGAACACTGAAGCTTTCTTT. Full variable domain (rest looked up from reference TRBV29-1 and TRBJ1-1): SAVISQKPSRDICQRGTSLTIQCQVDSQVTMMFWYRQQPGQSLTLIATANQGSEATYESGFVIDKFPISRPNLTFSTLTVSNMSPEDSSIYLCSVRPVLLNTEAFFGQGTRLTVV.

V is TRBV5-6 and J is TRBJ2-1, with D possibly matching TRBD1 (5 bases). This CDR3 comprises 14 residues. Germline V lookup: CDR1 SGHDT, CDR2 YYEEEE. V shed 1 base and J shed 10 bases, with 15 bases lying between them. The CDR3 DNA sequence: TGTGCCAGCAGCTTGCCGGACGACAGATACGAGCAGTTCTTC. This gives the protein CASSLPDDRYEQFF.

As DNA, the CDR3 is TGTGCCAGCAGCCAAGCCCAAGAGACCCAGTACTTC. It yields the protein CASSQAQETQYF. The chain has TRBV14 and TRBJ2-5; D ambiguous. This CDR3 region has 12 residues. Germline V gene sequence: CDR1 SGHDN, CDR2 FVKESK. V shed 1 base and J shed 1 base, with 1 base lying between them.

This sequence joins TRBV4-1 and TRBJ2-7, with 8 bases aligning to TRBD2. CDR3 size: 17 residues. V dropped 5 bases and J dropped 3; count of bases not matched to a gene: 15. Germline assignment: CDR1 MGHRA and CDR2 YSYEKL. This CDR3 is CASSSRITGTRRYEQYF. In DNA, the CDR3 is TGCGCCAGCAGCTCTCGGATTACCGGGACTAGACGCTACGAGCAGTACTTC.

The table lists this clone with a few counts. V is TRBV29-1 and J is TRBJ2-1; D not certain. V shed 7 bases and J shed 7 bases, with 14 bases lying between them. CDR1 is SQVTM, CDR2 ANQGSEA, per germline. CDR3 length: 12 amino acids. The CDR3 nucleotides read TGCAGCGCTCAGGAAAGCTGGAATGAGCAGTTCTTC. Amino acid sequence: CSAQESWNEQFF.